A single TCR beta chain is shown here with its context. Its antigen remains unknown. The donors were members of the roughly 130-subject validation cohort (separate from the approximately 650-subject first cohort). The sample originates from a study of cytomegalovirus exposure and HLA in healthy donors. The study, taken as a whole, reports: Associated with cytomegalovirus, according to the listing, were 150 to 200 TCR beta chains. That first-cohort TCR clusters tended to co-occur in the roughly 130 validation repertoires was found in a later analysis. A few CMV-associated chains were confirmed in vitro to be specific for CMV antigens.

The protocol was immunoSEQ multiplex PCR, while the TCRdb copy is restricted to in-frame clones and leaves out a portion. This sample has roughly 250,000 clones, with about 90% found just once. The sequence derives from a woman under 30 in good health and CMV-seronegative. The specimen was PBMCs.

CDR3 sequence: CASSKGGDTGELFF. The CDR3, as DNA: TGCGCCAGCAGCAAGGGAGGGGACACCGGGGAGCTGTTTTTT. J is TRBJ2-2 and V is TRBV5-1; 7 bases align to TRBD2. CDR1 and CDR2 from the germline V gene are SGHRS and YFSETQ. The CDR3 totals 14 residues. V lost 4 bases, J lost 3 bases, and 3 bases stayed unmatched.